The rows below give T cell receptor beta chains drawn from one sample of a study of cytomegalovirus exposure and HLA in healthy donors. Assay used: immunoSEQ multiplex PCR; TCRdb lists only in-frame clones, some missing. The data hold about 200,000 clones, with 80% to 90% observed a single time. Sequencing was carried out using PBMCs. The receptor set was obtained from a woman aged 25-40 years in good health and CMV-seronegative. Each CDR3 is given with its conserved first and last residue. The D gene is left open where the match is weak. Some rows have no size entry. The others give once, few or many, or a class for an expanded clone.

CDR3	DNA	size	V	J	D
CASMRDRNTDTQYF	TGTGCCAGCATGCGGGACAGAAACACAGATACGCAGTATTTT	NA	TRBV5-4	TRBJ2-3	NA
CASTEREQLSDEQYF	TGTGCCAGCACCGAAAGGGAACAGCTTAGCGACGAGCAGTACTTC	NA	TRBV7-8	TRBJ2-7	NA
CSAPATGNYGYTF	TGCAGCGCCCCGGCGACAGGGAACTATGGCTACACCTTC	NA	TRBV29-1	TRBJ1-2	TRBD1
CASSPGTGIDQPQHF	TGTGCCAGCAGCCCCGGGACAGGGATCGATCAGCCCCAGCATTTT	NA	TRBV27	TRBJ1-5	TRBD1
CASSTLPGQGAFYGYTF	TGTGCCAGTAGTACTTTACCGGGACAGGGGGCCTTCTATGGCTACACCTTC	NA	TRBV19	TRBJ1-2	TRBD1
CASSRNRNQPQHF	TGTGCCAGCAGCAGAAACAGGAATCAGCCCCAGCATTTT	NA	TRBV6-5	TRBJ1-5	NA
CASSQGLAASTDTQYF	TGTGCCAGCAGCCAGGGACTAGCAGCTAGCACAGATACGCAGTATTTT	NA	TRBV7-9	TRBJ2-3	TRBD2
CASSWSTGETGELFF	TGCGCCAGCAGCTGGTCGACAGGGGAGACCGGGGAGCTGTTTTTT	NA	TRBV5-1	TRBJ2-2	TRBD1
CASSLDGINYGYTF	TGCGCCAGCAGCTTGGACGGGATTAACTATGGCTACACCTTC	NA	TRBV5-1	TRBJ1-2	NA
CASSPTDTGTYGYTF	TGTGCCAGCAGTCCAACCGATACAGGGACGTACGGCTACACCTTC	NA	TRBV28	TRBJ1-2	NA
CASSPRGSAYEQYF	TGTGCCAGCAGCCCGCGGGGGTCCGCCTACGAGCAGTACTTC	NA	TRBV27	TRBJ2-7	TRBD2
CASSEVRADRGEETQYF	TGTGCCAGCAGTGAAGTGAGAGCGGACAGGGGAGAAGAGACCCAGTACTTC	NA	TRBV2	TRBJ2-5	TRBD1
CASSLPQGRDTEAFF	TGTGCCAGCAGTTTACCCCAGGGGAGGGACACTGAAGCTTTCTTT	NA	TRBV28	TRBJ1-1	NA
CASSRGLAGGTDTQYF	TGTGCCAGCAGCCGAGGACTGGCGGGAGGTACAGATACGCAGTATTTT	NA	TRBV11-2	TRBJ2-3	TRBD2
CASSLAWSGRAVSTDTQYF	TGTGCCAGCAGCTTAGCCTGGAGCGGGAGGGCCGTCAGCACAGATACGCAGTATTTT	NA	TRBV7-9	TRBJ2-3	TRBD2
CASSIQGTNTGELFF	TGTGCCAGTAGTATACAGGGGACGAACACCGGGGAGCTGTTTTTT	NA	TRBV19	TRBJ2-2	NA
CAIRADFSYEQYF	TGTGCCATCAGGGCGGACTTCTCCTACGAGCAGTACTTC	NA	TRBV10-3	TRBJ2-7	NA
CASSVRTGQETQYF	TGTGCCAGCAGTGTACGGACAGGGCAAGAGACCCAGTACTTC	NA	TRBV2	TRBJ2-5	TRBD1
CASSLTGSNEQFF	TGTGCCAGCAGCTTGACGGGGAGCAATGAGCAGTTCTTC	NA	TRBV5-5	TRBJ2-1	NA
CATSSGGADNEQFF	TGTGCCACCAGCAGTGGGGGGGCCGACAATGAGCAGTTCTTC	NA	TRBV15	TRBJ2-1	NA
CASSVGAGSVETQYF	TGTGCCAGCAGCGTAGGAGCGGGGTCGGTTGAGACCCAGTACTTC	NA	TRBV9	TRBJ2-5	TRBD2
CASWLGQGENQPQHF	TGTGCCAGCTGGTTAGGGCAAGGGGAAAATCAGCCCCAGCATTTT	NA	TRBV2	TRBJ1-5	NA
CASSLDRGANTGELFF	TGTGCCAGCAGCTTAGATCGGGGGGCGAACACCGGGGAGCTGTTTTTT	NA	TRBV7-6	TRBJ2-2	TRBD2
CASSLTGAYHEQYF	TGTGCCAGCAGTTTAACAGGGGCGTACCACGAGCAGTACTTC	once	TRBV27	TRBJ2-7	TRBD1
CASSVGLAGIYEQYF	TGTGCCAGCAGTGTAGGGCTAGCGGGGATCTACGAGCAGTACTTC	NA	TRBV6-1	TRBJ2-7	TRBD2
CASKIDRAAHNEQFF	TGTGCCAGCAAAATTGACAGGGCAGCCCACAATGAGCAGTTCTTC	NA	TRBV19	TRBJ2-1	TRBD1
CASSLGQGFNYGYTF	TGCGCCAGCAGCTTGGGACAGGGCTTTAACTATGGCTACACCTTC	once	TRBV5-1	TRBJ1-2	TRBD1
CASRTWGEGDGYTF	TGTGCCAGCAGGACGTGGGGGGAAGGAGATGGCTACACCTTC	NA	TRBV27	TRBJ1-2	NA
CASSQKSGGVYNEQFF	TGTGCCAGCAGTCAAAAAAGCGGGGGAGTCTACAATGAGCAGTTCTTC	NA	TRBV7-2	TRBJ2-1	TRBD2
CASRRLAGVVEQFF	TGTGCCAGCAGAAGACTAGCGGGAGTCGTTGAGCAGTTCTTC	NA	TRBV6-5	TRBJ2-1	TRBD2
CASSQDGLAGRTDTQYF	TGTGCCAGCAGCCAAGACGGACTAGCGGGGCGCACAGATACGCAGTATTTT	NA	TRBV4-2	TRBJ2-3	TRBD2
CASKEGGSTLEQYF	TGTGCCAGCAAAGAGGGCGGGAGTACACTCGAGCAGTACTTC	NA	TRBV27	TRBJ2-7	TRBD2
CASSPRGTSGRDTDTQYF	TGTGCCAGCAGCCCGAGGGGGACTAGCGGGAGGGATACAGATACGCAGTATTTT	NA	TRBV9	TRBJ2-3	TRBD2
CSPAREGGAFF	TGTTCACCAGCCCGAGAGGGCGGAGCTTTCTTT	NA	TRBV28	TRBJ1-1	NA
CASSTNPGQSYQETQYF	TGTGCCAGCAGTACGAACCCGGGACAGTCGTACCAAGAGACCCAGTACTTC	NA	TRBV2	TRBJ2-5	TRBD1
CASMAGDYGYTF	TGTGCCAGCATGGCAGGGGACTATGGCTACACCTTC	NA	TRBV6-6	TRBJ1-2	NA
CASSYGGAGTGELFF	TGTGCCAGCAGTTACGGGGGCGCGGGCACCGGGGAGCTGTTTTTT	NA	TRBV6-5	TRBJ2-2	NA
CASSLDGSSYEQYF	TGCGCCAGCAGCTTGGACGGGAGCAGCTACGAGCAGTACTTC	few	TRBV5-1	TRBJ2-7	NA
CASSGRGQGVEEQYF	TGTGCCAGCAGCGGGCGGGGACAGGGGGTTGAAGAGCAGTACTTC	NA	TRBV9	TRBJ2-7	TRBD1
CASRTPRGSYEQYF	TGTGCCAGCAGGACCCCCAGGGGCTCCTACGAGCAGTACTTC	once	TRBV28	TRBJ2-7	NA